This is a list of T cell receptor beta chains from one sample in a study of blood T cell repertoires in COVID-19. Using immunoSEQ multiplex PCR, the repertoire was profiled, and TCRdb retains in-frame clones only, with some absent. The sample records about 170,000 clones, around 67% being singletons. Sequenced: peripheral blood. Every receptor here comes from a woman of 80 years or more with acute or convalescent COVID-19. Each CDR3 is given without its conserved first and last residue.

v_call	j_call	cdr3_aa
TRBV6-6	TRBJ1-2	ASRPRGQSNYGYT
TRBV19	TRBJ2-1	ASSTQTGGNEQF
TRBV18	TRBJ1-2	ASSPPGQGNYGYT
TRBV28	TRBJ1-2	ASRQFGASGYT
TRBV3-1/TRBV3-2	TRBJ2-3	ASRLAGGYTDTQY
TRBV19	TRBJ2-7	ASKGTGSYEQY
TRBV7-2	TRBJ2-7	ASSLVEGSYEQY
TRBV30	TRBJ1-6	AWSVGEVPLH
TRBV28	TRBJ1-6	ASSPDRSSSPLH
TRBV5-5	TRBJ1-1	AARQGIRTEAF
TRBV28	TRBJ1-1	ASSPQDRVNTEAF
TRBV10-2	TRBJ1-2	ASRPTGSGGYT
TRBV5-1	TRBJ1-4	ASSSTGTNEKLF
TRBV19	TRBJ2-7	ASSRGTGGAVYEQY
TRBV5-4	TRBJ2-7	ASSLQGIGYEQY
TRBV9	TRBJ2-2	ASNDWNTGELF
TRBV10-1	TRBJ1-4	ASGEGGTVSSATNEKLF
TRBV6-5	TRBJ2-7	ASIRGAGGRDEQY
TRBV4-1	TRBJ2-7	ASSQAKDRAGYEQY
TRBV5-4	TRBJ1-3	ASSSQGLGNTIY
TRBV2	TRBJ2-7	ASSESNYEQY
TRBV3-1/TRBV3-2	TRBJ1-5	ASSRAGALMH
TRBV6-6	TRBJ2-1	ASSLTGLANNEQF
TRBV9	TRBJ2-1	ASSVVTSGRDEQF
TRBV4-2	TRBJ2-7	ASSQARTGRAYEQY
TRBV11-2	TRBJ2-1	ASSLRASWYNEQF
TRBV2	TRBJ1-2	ASSEGAADRVGYGYT
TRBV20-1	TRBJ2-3	SASASGSGDTQY
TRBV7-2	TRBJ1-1	ASGQGPNTEAF
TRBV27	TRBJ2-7	ASSLMASGVSYEQY
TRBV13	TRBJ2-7	ASSSTVKGSYEQY
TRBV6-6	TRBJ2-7	ASSTGQSYEQY
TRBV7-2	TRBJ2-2	ASSNLLAKNTGELF
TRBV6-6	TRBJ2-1	ASSQEESSYNEQF
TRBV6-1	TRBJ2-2	ASSEVGTGITNTGELF
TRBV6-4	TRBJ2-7	ASRTGTKLYEQY
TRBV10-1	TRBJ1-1	ASSADRDNTEAF
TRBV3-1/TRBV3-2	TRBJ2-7	ASSQSGSGGGEQY
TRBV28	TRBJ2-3	ASTTEFKGLAGPLYSTDTQY
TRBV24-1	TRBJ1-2	ATPEPGNYGYT
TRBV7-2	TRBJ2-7	ASSLNFLYEQY
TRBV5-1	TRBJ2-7	ASSWSRDSGATKQY
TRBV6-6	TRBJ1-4	ASSSGQGGEKLF
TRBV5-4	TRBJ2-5	ASSETSGSRETQY
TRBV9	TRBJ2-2	ASSRRAGHIGELF
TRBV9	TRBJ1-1	ASSVAIGGNTEAF
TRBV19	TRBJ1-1	ASSIRDRGNTEAF
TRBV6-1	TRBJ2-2	ASSETSGRAAGELF
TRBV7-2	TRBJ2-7	ASSSPGLLSYEQY
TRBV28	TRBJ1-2	ASSFFDFST
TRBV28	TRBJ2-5	ASSFWSTGGPLETQY
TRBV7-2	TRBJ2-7	ASSSEGGRAYEQY
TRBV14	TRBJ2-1	ASSQDSAGPYFNEQF
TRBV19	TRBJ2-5	ASSIDRQGRKTQY
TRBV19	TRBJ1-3	ASSGPGGLGNTIY